This T cell receptor (beta chain) is drawn from a study of blood T cell repertoires in COVID-19 (dated by TCRdb to the early 2020s). Notes on the research overall: Samples from collaborators originated in the United States, Italy and Spain and spanned both the acute and convalescent phases of COVID-19. The prospective study material was composed of cDNA or gDNA derived from T cells, B-cell-depleted T cells, or PBMCs. Deeply sampled blood TCRbeta repertoires from subjects exposed to, actively infected with, or recovered from COVID-19 were included in the dataset. The repertoires were released in a freely available public database intended as a resource for research on the immune response to SARS-CoV-2. The samples were drawn from two sources: the first 160 participants of the ongoing ImmuneRACE study, and some 1,300 subjects contributed by 6 global collaborators. The sample metadata nearly always contained a de-identified subject ID, COVID-19 status, age in years and sex. Where available, HLA class I and class II types were taken from metadata supplied by the sample provider and were not determined by assay-based typing. The paper's findings and limits, for the study overall: Clinical and demographic metadata were provided uncurated, with the amount varying by source and participant.

From the cysteine through the phenylalanine, the CDR3 covers 13 amino acids. Here the CDR3 DNA is all that survives: 39 bases in frame from base 1. CDR1 and CDR2, per the germline V gene, are MNHEY and SVGAGI. The germline ends are 6 bases apart after V is trimmed by 0 bases and J by 6 bases. This clone has a handful of counts. Its specific antigen is unknown. Per-nucleotide qualities are absent, and no much larger clonotype sits a single base away. The same CDR3 is also encoded by other DNA sequences in this sample. The immunoSEQ Assay, a bias-controlled multiplex PCR, was used to amplify TCRbeta CDR3 regions from genomic DNA. The paper's data handling went like this. Nucleated cell counts per sample were estimated from amplification of reference gene primers within the assay. Sequence reads were collapsed and filtered to measure the absolute abundance of every unique TCRbeta CDR3 rearrangement. Productive Simpson clonality was computed per sample as the square root of Simpson's diversity index over productive rearrangements. TCRdb carries this immuneACCESS record with in-frame sequences only. Its versions omit some clonotypes, under half of them owing to an unresolved V gene in the studies checked, with the rest unexplained. V and J calls and clone size are those listed in that table; D and trimming were worked out from the DNA. This sample has approximately 240,000 clones in its table, and around 80% of those were observed once. The ten biggest clones cover 4.5% to 6% of the sample.

A second Seattle source provided samples from volunteer blood donors who had recovered from COVID-19. Collaborating institutions collected whole blood in K2EDTA tubes following their own protocols. For TCRbeta analysis, collaborator samples were shipped as frozen whole blood, as isolated PBMCs, or as DNA extracted from either sample type. Sequenced material: peripheral blood. This clonotype was obtained from a woman aged 55-69 years who had recovered from COVID-19. Here the chain combines TRBV6-5 and TRBJ1-5, with the D segment identity uncertain. The DNA reads TGTGCCAGCAGTTACTCGAGTCGTCAGCCCCAGCATTTT. Its amino acids are CASSYSSRQPQHF.